This T cell receptor beta chain comes out of a study of blood T cells in healthy people across ages. Study-level results: PBMCs went unsorted, and a conclusive naive versus antigen-experienced comparison was therefore prevented.

Each sample had at least 6 million PBMCs isolated. Sample-barcoded 5' priming and a J-beta primer mix drove a second PCR of roughly 6 to 12 cycles. Every single cDNA molecule received a tag from a template-switch adaptor with 12 random nucleotides. Every sample gave at least 3 million paired-end reads containing CDR3. Via MiXCR, TCRdb re-called the 5' RACE reads, giving one row per CDR3 protein. The sample lists around 1.5 million distinct CDR3 sequences; 30% to 35% were seen once. V was clipped by 7 bases and J by 3 bases, with 14 bases between them. The CDR3 length is 13 residues. The V gene's germline CDR1 is SGHRS and CDR2 YFSETQ. This clonotype was picked up a small number of times. The antigen is undetermined.

The sequence was obtained from a woman aged 30 to 39 in good health. What was sequenced was blood. The gene calls are TRBV5-1 and TRBJ2-7; D remains unclear. CDR3 residues: CASRPASRYEQYF. The CDR3, as DNA: TGCGCCAGCCGACCGGCCTCGCGCTACGAGCAGTACTTC.